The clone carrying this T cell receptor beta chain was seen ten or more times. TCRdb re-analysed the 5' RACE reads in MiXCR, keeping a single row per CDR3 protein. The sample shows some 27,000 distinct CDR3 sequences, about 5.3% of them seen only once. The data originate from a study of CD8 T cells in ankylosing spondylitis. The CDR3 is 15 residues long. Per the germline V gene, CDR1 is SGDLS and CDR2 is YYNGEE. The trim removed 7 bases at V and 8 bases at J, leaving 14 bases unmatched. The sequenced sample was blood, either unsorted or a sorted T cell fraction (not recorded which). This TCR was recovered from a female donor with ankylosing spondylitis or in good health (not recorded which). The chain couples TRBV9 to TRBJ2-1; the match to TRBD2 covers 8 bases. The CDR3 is CASGLGTSGFYEQFF. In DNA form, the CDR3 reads TGTGCCAGCGGATTAGGGACTAGTGGGTTCTATGAGCAGTTCTTC.